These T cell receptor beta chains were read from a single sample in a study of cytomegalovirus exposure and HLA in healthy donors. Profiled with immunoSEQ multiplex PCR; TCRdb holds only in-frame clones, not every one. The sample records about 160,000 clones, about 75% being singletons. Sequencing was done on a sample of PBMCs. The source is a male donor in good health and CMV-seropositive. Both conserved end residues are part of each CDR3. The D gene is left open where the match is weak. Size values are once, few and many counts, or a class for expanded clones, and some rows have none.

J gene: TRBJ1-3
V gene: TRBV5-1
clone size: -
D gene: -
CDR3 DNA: TGCGCCAGCAGCTTGGTCGAGGGAAACACCATATATTTT
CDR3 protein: CASSLVEGNTIYF

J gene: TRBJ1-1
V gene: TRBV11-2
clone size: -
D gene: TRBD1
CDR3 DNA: TGTGCCAGCAGCCAGGACAGGGCAGTCACTGAAGCTTTCTTT
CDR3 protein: CASSQDRAVTEAFF

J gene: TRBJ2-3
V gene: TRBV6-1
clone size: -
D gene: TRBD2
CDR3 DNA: TGTGCCAGCAGTGAGAAACTAGCGGGGGCAGATACGCAGTATTTT
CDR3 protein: CASSEKLAGADTQYF

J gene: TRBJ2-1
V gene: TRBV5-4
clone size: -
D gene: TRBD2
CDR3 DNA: TGTGCCAGCAGCGGACTAGGGGATGAGCAGTTCTTC
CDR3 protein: CASSGLGDEQFF

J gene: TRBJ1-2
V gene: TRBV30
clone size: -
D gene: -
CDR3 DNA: TGTGCCTGGAGTGTATTAGGGGGTTATGGCTACACCTTC
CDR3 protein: CAWSVLGGYGYTF

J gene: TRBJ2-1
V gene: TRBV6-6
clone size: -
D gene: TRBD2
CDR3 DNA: TGTGCCAGCAGTCCGCTAGCGGGGCCTGGGGGAGAGCAGTTCTTC
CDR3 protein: CASSPLAGPGGEQFF

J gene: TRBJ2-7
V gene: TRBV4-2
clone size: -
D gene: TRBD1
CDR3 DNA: TGTGCCAGCAGCCAAGGTGGGCAGGGGGCTTCCTACGAGCAGTACTTC
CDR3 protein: CASSQGGQGASYEQYF

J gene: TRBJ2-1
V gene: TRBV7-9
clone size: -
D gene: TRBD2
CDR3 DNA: TGTGCCAGCAGCTTAGTAGAGCGGGGGTGGTTAAACAATGAGCAGTTCTTC
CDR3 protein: CASSLVERGWLNNEQFF

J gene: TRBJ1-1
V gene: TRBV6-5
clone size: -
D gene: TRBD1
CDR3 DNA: TGTGCCAGCAGTTACGTGGGACAGGGAATCACTGAAGCTTTCTTT
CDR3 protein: CASSYVGQGITEAFF

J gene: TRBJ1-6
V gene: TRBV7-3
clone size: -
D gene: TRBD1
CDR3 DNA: TGTGCCAGCAGTCTAGGTGGGACAGGAAATTCACCCCTCCACTTT
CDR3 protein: CASSLGGTGNSPLHF

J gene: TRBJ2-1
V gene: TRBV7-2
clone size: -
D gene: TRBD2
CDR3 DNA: TGTGCCAGCAGCCCTAGCGGGGCCCGTGCCTACAATGAGCAGTTCTTC
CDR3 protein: CASSPSGARAYNEQFF

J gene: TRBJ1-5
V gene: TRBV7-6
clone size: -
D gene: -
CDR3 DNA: TGTGCCAGCAGCTCGACAGGTAATCAGCCCCAGCATTTT
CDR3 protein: CASSSTGNQPQHF

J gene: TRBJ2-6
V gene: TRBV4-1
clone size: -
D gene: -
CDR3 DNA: TGCGCCAGCAGCTACCCGGGGAGGTCTGGCTCTGGGGCCAACGTCCTGACTTTC
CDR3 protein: CASSYPGRSGSGANVLTF

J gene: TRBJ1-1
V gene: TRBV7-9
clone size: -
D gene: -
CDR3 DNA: TGTGCCAGCAGCTTAGGGGGCCCGATGAACACTGAAGCTTTCTTT
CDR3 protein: CASSLGGPMNTEAFF

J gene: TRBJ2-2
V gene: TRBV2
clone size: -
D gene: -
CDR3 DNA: TGTGCCAGCAGTGCTCAGGGTTACACCGGGGAGCTGTTTTTT
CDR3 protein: CASSAQGYTGELFF

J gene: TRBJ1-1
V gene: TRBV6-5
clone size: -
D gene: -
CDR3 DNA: TGTGCCAGCAGTTATAGGGGAAACACTGAAGCTTTCTTT
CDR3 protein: CASSYRGNTEAFF

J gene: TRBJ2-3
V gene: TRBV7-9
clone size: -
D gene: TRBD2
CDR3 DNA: TGTGCCAGCAGCTTACTAGCGGGGGTCACAGATACGCAGTATTTT
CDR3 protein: CASSLLAGVTDTQYF

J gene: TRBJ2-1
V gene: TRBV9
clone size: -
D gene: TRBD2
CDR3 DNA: TGTGCCAGCAGCGTTAGCGGGGCAACCTACAATGAGCAGTTCTTC
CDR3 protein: CASSVSGATYNEQFF

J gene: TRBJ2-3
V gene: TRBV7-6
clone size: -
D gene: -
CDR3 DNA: TGTGCCAGCAGCTTAGCAGGCTCTAGAGGGCAATATTTT
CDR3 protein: CASSLAGSRGQYF

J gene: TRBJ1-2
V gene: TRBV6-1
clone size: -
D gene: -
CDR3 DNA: TGTGCCAGCAGTGAAGTGGGGGGGCCCTATGGCTACACCTTC
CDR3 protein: CASSEVGGPYGYTF

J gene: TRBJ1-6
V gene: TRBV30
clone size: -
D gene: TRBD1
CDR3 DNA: TGTGCCTGGAGTTCCCCGTCCGGGACAGGTTTTTCACCCCTCCACTTT
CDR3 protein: CAWSSPSGTGFSPLHF

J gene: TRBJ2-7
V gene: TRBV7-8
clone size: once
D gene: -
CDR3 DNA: TGTGCCAGCACCCTGGCCAGTCATTACGAGCAGTACTTC
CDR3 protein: CASTLASHYEQYF

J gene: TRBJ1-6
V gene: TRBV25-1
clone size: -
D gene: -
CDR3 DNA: TGTGCCAGCAGTGAGCCAAGGAGGAATTCACCCCTCCACTTT
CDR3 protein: CASSEPRRNSPLHF

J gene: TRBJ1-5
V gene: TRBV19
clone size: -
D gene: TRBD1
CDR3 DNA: TGTGCCAGTAGTATAGTAGGGGCAGGGGGAAGCAATCAGCCCCAGCATTTT
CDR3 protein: CASSIVGAGGSNQPQHF